This T cell receptor beta chain was identified during a study of Ad26.COV2.S vaccination and SARS-CoV-2 variants. Turning to the study itself: Into the muscle, Ad26.COV2.S was dosed once or twice, 56 days apart. Study-wide points: Spike-specific responses of CD8+ and CD4+ T cells were reported to display substantial breadth after vaccination.

Documented treatment: around 19 received Ad26.COV2.S at low or high dose, single or two shots; a few received placebo; per-sample allocation not given. Sampling was performed 63 days after the first vaccine or placebo injection. V was trimmed by 1 base and J by 0 bases, leaving 12 bases between them. The CDR3 is 16 residues long. The germline gives CDR1 MNHNS, CDR2 SASEGT. On this clone itself: The antigen remains unidentified.

Produced via immunoSEQ multiplex PCR; TCRdb's table is partial and in-frame only. Of around 400,000 clones listed, around 90% are singletons. Material: peripheral blood, obtained in a trial of Ad26.COV2.S vaccine versus placebo. The rearrangement joins TRBV6-1 to TRBJ1-2, with D perhaps TRBD1 (6 bases). This sequence originates from a person aged 18-60 years who received the Ad26.COV2.S COVID-19 vaccine or a placebo. CDR3 nucleotide sequence: TGTGCCAGCAGTGAAGTCGGGGGCAGAGCTAACTATGGCTACACCTTC. Protein product: CASSEVGGRANYGYTF.